Listed below are T cell receptor beta chains from one sample, sequenced in a study of shared clonotypes between healthy human individuals. Repertoires were generated with immunoSEQ multiplex PCR, while TCRdb's copy carries only in-frame clones and drops some. The sample has more than 400,000 clones, 81% seen once; the top ten hold about 13%. Sequencing was performed on PBMCs. These receptors were collected from a woman between 40 and 50 years old in good health. Some clones in this sample may be carry-over from other donors' samples. The CDR3 runs from the conserved cysteine through the conserved F or W. D genes are given only for firm matches. Size is stated for part of the rows, as once, few or many counts, or as a class when the clone is expanded.

size | J | D | V | CDR3 | DNA
few | TRBJ2-5 | TRBD1 | TRBV6-1 | CASSGHRGMETQYF | TGTGCCAGCAGTGGCCACAGGGGAATGGAGACCCAGTACTTC
few | TRBJ1-1 | - | TRBV5-1 | CASSLAEGGTEAFF | TGCGCCAGCAGCTTGGCCGAAGGGGGGACTGAAGCTTTCTTT
- | TRBJ2-1 | - | TRBV30 | CAWSGGPPIYNEQFF | TGTGCCTGGAGTGGGGGCCCGCCAATTTACAATGAGCAGTTCTTC
- | TRBJ2-1 | TRBD2 | TRBV7-7 | CASSLGDGLAEYNEQFF | TGTGCCAGCAGCTTAGGCGATGGACTAGCGGAGTACAATGAGCAGTTCTTC
- | TRBJ1-1 | TRBD1 | TRBV18 | CASSPPAEQGITFF | TGTGCCAGCTCACCACCCGCAGAACAGGGGATAACTTTCTTT
- | TRBJ2-7 | TRBD2 | TRBV4-1 | CASSLGLAHSYEQYF | TGCGCCAGCAGCCTAGGACTAGCACACTCCTACGAGCAGTACTTC
- | TRBJ1-3 | - | TRBV28 | CASSLTKGGGNTIYF | TGTGCCAGCAGCTTGACAAAGGGTGGTGGAAACACCATATATTTT
- | TRBJ2-7 | TRBD2 | TRBV6-5 | CASSYGAGGFYEQYF | TGTGCCAGCAGTTACGGGGCGGGAGGGTTCTACGAGCAGTACTTC
once | TRBJ2-6 | - | TRBV10-3 | CAISSGLVDTKSGQRPDF | TGTGCCATCAGTTCAGGCCTCGTAGATACAAAGTCGGGCCAACGTCCTGACTTC
- | TRBJ2-7 | - | TRBV7-9 | CASSSDLDEQYF | TGTGCCAGCAGCTCGGACCTGGACGAGCAGTACTTC
- | TRBJ1-1 | TRBD1 | TRBV6-6 | CASSNRGSGNTEAFF | TGTGCCAGCAGTAACAGGGGGTCAGGGAACACTGAAGCTTTCTTT
once | TRBJ1-1 | - | TRBV16 | CASSRSSRLNTEAFF | TGTGCCAGCAGCCGATCGTCGAGGTTGAACACTGAAGCTTTCTTT
once | TRBJ2-7 | TRBD2 | TRBV5-1 | CASSLGLAGGSYEQYF | TGCGCCAGCAGCTTGGGGTTAGCGGGAGGCTCCTACGAGCAGTACTTC
- | TRBJ2-7 | - | TRBV23-1 | CASSQRTECYEQYF | TGCGCCAGCAGCCAAAGGACAGAGTGCTACGAGCAGTACTTC
- | TRBJ1-2 | - | TRBV27 | CASKSDGSNYGYTF | TGTGCCAGCAAGTCGGACGGGTCTAACTATGGCTACACCTTC
- | TRBJ1-5 | TRBD1 | TRBV6-1 | CASTLDRGRNQPQHF | TGTGCCAGCACCCTGGACAGGGGGCGAAATCAGCCCCAGCATTTT
few | TRBJ1-5 | - | TRBV2 | CASRGDSNQPQHF | TGTGCCAGCAGGGGGGACAGCAATCAGCCCCAGCATTTT
- | TRBJ2-1 | - | TRBV7-9 | CASSRRGGPVNNEQFF | TGTGCCAGCAGCCGGCGTGGGGGGCCTGTGAACAATGAGCAGTTCTTC
- | TRBJ1-1 | - | TRBV2 | CASNNQGAGAEAFF | TGTGCCAGCAATAACCAGGGCGCTGGCGCTGAAGCTTTCTTT
- | TRBJ2-1 | - | TRBV6-5 | CASSYSSGSSYNEQFF | TGTGCCAGCAGTTACTCGTCGGGATCCTCCTACAATGAGCAGTTCTTC
- | TRBJ2-5 | TRBD2 | TRBV28 | CASNSGRRVETQYF | TGTGCCAGCAACAGCGGGAGACGTGTAGAGACCCAGTACTTC
- | TRBJ1-2 | - | TRBV28 | CASRTGPNYGYTF | TGTGCCAGCCGAACAGGGCCTAACTATGGCTACACCTTC
- | TRBJ2-1 | - | TRBV5-1 | CASSLGTANNEQFF | TGCGCCAGCAGCTTGGGGACGGCTAACAATGAGCAGTTCTTC
- | TRBJ1-1 | TRBD1 | TRBV6-7 | CASSYSRDRNPNTEAFF | TGTGCCAGCAGTTACTCCCGGGACAGGAACCCGAACACTGAAGCTTTCTTT
- | TRBJ1-5 | TRBD1 | TRBV6-1 | CASSGQGGNQPQHF | TGTGCCAGCAGCGGACAGGGGGGCAATCAGCCCCAGCATTTT
- | TRBJ1-4 | TRBD1 | TRBV5-1 | CASSLIGTGDEKLFF | TGCGCCAGCAGCTTGATCGGGACAGGGGACGAAAAACTGTTTTTT
- | TRBJ2-6 | - | TRBV7-3 | CASSYRFSGANVLTF | TGTGCCAGCAGCTACAGATTCTCTGGGGCCAACGTCCTGACTTTC
- | TRBJ1-2 | - | TRBV19 | CASSITGPTNYGYTF | TGTGCCAGTAGTATAACAGGGCCGACAAACTATGGCTACACCTTC
- | TRBJ2-7 | TRBD1 | TRBV5-1 | CASSPTGGSYEQYF | TGCGCCAGCAGCCCAACAGGGGGTTCCTACGAGCAGTACTTC
- | TRBJ2-1 | - | TRBV2 | CASSYPHGGSYNEQFF | TGTGCCAGCAGTTACCCTCACGGAGGTTCCTACAATGAGCAGTTCTTC
- | TRBJ2-5 | - | TRBV18 | CASSPGALETQYF | TGTGCCAGCTCACCGGGGGCCCTAGAGACCCAGTACTTC
- | TRBJ1-2 | TRBD1 | TRBV11-2 | CASSTGQNYGYTF | TGTGCCAGCAGCACGGGACAGAACTATGGCTACACCTTC
- | TRBJ2-7 | TRBD2 | TRBV28 | CASSFRVLAGYYEQYF | TGTGCCAGCAGTTTTAGGGTCCTAGCGGGATACTACGAGCAGTACTTC
- | TRBJ2-3 | TRBD1 | TRBV6-5 | CASSSGTGGADTQYF | TGTGCCAGCAGCTCCGGGACAGGGGGCGCAGATACGCAGTATTTT
- | TRBJ1-1 | - | TRBV11-3 | CASSSRMNTEAFF | TGTGCCAGCAGCTCAAGGATGAACACTGAAGCTTTCTTT
- | TRBJ1-1 | - | TRBV15 | CATSRDAGPGTEAFF | TGTGCCACCAGCAGAGATGCAGGGCCGGGTACTGAAGCTTTCTTT
- | TRBJ1-1 | TRBD1 | TRBV15 | CATSKQGDTEAFF | TGTGCCACCAGCAAACAGGGGGACACTGAAGCTTTCTTT
- | TRBJ1-5 | - | TRBV4-2 | CASSQGVGNNQPQHF | TGTGCCAGCAGCCAAGGCGTAGGGAACAATCAGCCCCAGCATTTT
- | TRBJ2-1 | TRBD2 | TRBV4-1 | CASRVVGTSGNEQFF | TGCGCCAGCAGGGTCGTGGGGACTAGCGGGAATGAGCAGTTCTTC
many | TRBJ1-1 | - | TRBV28 | CASRRPVGGAGRTEAFF | TGTGCCAGCAGACGTCCTGTGGGGGGGGCAGGGCGTACTGAAGCTTTCTTT
- | TRBJ2-3 | TRBD2 | TRBV30 | CAWSLAGGSTDTQYF | TGTGCCTGGAGTCTAGCGGGGGGTAGCACAGATACGCAGTATTTT
- | TRBJ1-4 | - | TRBV5-1 | CASSFDPTNEKLFF | TGCGCCAGCAGCTTTGATCCAACTAATGAAAAACTGTTTTTT
- | TRBJ2-5 | - | TRBV29-1 | CSVEEYFGYQTQYF | TGCAGCGTTGAAGAATATTTTGGATACCAGACCCAGTACTTC
- | TRBJ2-7 | - | TRBV7-9 | CASSLGTGHLRNF | TGTGCCAGCAGCTTAGGCACGGGACACCTCCGGAACTTC
- | TRBJ2-7 | - | TRBV2 | CASSPRGDTYSYEQYF | TGTGCCAGCAGTCCCCGAGGGGACACTTACTCCTACGAGCAGTACTTC
- | TRBJ2-7 | - | TRBV7-2 | CASSLGGDVGEQYF | TGTGCCAGCAGCTTGGGCGGGGATGTGGGCGAGCAGTACTTC
many | TRBJ2-2 | - | TRBV9 | CASSVLGGELFF | TGTGCCAGCAGCGTTCTAGGCGGGGAGCTGTTTTTT
- | TRBJ1-4 | - | TRBV13 | CASSSSRTSGEKLFF | TGTGCCAGCAGCTCATCCAGGACTTCTGGTGAAAAACTGTTTTTT